This T cell receptor beta chain was profiled in a study of T cells after yellow fever vaccination. Looking at the study overall: Any fraction with a low cell number was prepared using SMART-Seq v4 Ultra Low Input. Points from the study as a whole: The secondary response peaked faster, at day 5 versus 15, but was weaker. Across the CD4 and CD8 compartments, a small share of clonotypes was present in both.

This CDR3 is 14 amino acids long. Germline values: CDR1 SEHNR, CDR2 FQNEAQ (reference sequence). The V and J ends lost 2 bases and 8 bases, in that order; junction bases with no gene match: 8. As regards this clonotype: Its antigen remains unknown.

It was through 5'RACE template switching that TCR cDNA was made, with a universal primer site and UMIs added. Using its own MiXCR run on the 5' RACE reads, TCRdb lists one record per CDR3 protein. The data contain around 310,000 distinct CDR3 sequences, roughly 9.4% of them seen just once; the ten biggest clones take up roughly 18%. The chain combines TRBV7-9 with TRBJ1-2; 7 bases match TRBD1. The receptor's source is a man younger than 35 who received the YFV17D yellow fever vaccine. This specimen was PBMCs, taken on the day of the first yellow fever vaccination. CDR3 sequence reads: CASSLTGAPWGYTF. The CDR3 DNA reads as TGTGCCAGCAGCTTAACAGGGGCCCCTTGGGGCTACACCTTC.